A single count supports the clone carrying this TCR beta chain. Its cognate antigen is unknown. This record comes from a study of cytomegalovirus exposure and HLA in healthy donors. Study context: The approximately 710 first-cohort repertoires and the roughly 120 validation repertoires shared the same platform, a later analysis reported.

The repertoire was sequenced with immunoSEQ multiplex PCR; TCRdb's copy has only in-frame clones and lacks some. Of more than 250,000 clones in the sample, 70% to 90% were seen once. The study's findings and limits: The authors confirmed in vitro that three CMV-associated chains were specific for CMV antigens. The study recorded over 150 TCR beta chains that were cytomegalovirus-associated.

Sequencing was done on a sample of PBMCs. The clonotype comes from a woman between 18 and 30 years old in good health and CMV-seronegative.

The CDR3 nucleotides read TGCGCCAGCAGCCAAGAGGTTCTGGGCCAGCACACTGAAGCTTTCTTT. It specifies CASSQEVLGQHTEAFF. This chain joins TRBV4-1 and TRBJ1-1; D remains unclear. Trimming left V 0 bases short and J 3 bases short, with 14 bases between. CDR3 length equals 16 residues. Germline CDR1 reads MGHRA; CDR2 reads YSYEKL.